This TCR beta chain originates from a study of blood T cells in healthy people across ages. As regards this clonotype: Its antigen is unidentified.

PCR was performed a second time for about 6 to 12 cycles using a sample-barcoded 5' primer and a J-beta primer mix. TCRdb redid the calling of the 5' RACE reads with MiXCR, one entry per CDR3 protein. The sample consists of about 1.1 million distinct CDR3 sequences, more than 30% of them appearing once. Findings and limits, study-wide: It was held that the diversity estimates obtained from one million T cells were underestimates. Roughly linear declines in TCR beta diversity per million T cells occurred with age.

The germline CDR1 and CDR2 sequences are LGHNA and YSLEER. The CDR3 is 16 amino acids. V was clipped by 0 bases and J by 4 bases; unmatched bases: 3. The chain links TRBV4-3 to TRBJ2-2, with TRBD1 matching over 9 bases. The sequence was obtained from a man between 18 and 29 years old in good health. The sequencing sample was made of blood. CDR3 sequence (DNA): TGCGCCAGCAGCCAAGACCCGGACAGGGGCACCGGGGAGCTGTTTTTT. Amino acid sequence: CASSQDPDRGTGELFF.